The present T cell receptor (beta chain) was sequenced within a study of shared clonotypes between healthy human individuals. Study-wide results and limits: Shared clonotypes: 4.5% to 5% naive CD4, around 3.5% naive CD8, over 2% memory CD4, 0.35% to 0.5% memory CD8. With few donors, the genetic and exposure-history diversity represented was limited.

Assay used: immunoSEQ multiplex PCR; TCRdb lists only in-frame clones, some missing. This table holds roughly 300,000 clones, around 79% found once. Recent acute infections and vaccinations were absent in the healthy HIV-negative adult donors. Germline assignment: CDR1 SGHNT and CDR2 YENEEA. Trimming removed 4 bases from V and 9 bases from J; junction bases left unmatched: 9. The CDR3 covers 14 residues. Remarks on this clone: The antigen is not known.

The genes are TRBV11-3 and TRBJ2-1; 7 nucleotides agree with TRBD2. The origin of this receptor is a man aged 30-40 years in good health. Sequencing was done on a sample of memory CD4+ T cells sorted from blood. This sample's subset: CD45RA-negative fraction. CDR3: CASSSGRLASEQFF. Written as DNA, the CDR3 is TGTGCCAGCAGCTCGGGAAGACTAGCCAGTGAGCAGTTCTTC.